What follows is one T cell receptor (beta chain) and its context. The clone's antigen remains unknown. No quality values exist for individual bases; no much larger clone is one base distant. CD8 naive samples were obtained by positive selection for CCR7 among CD45RO-negative cells, yielding a CD45RA+CCR7+ population from which TemRA cells were excluded. Healthy HIV-negative adults with no recently reported acute infections or vaccinations were included as donors. All donors were Caucasian adults living in Nashville, Tennessee, USA. Blood was collected by leukapheresis, and PBMCs were isolated by Ficoll-Histopaque density gradient centrifugation and then cryopreserved in liquid nitrogen vapor phase. Analytical flow cytometry was used to check the purity and quantity of every magnetically sorted T cell population. Each sorted fraction had its genomic DNA isolated and then quantified by UV absorbance on a Nanodrop 2000c.

The junction shows trimming of 1 base on V and 3 bases on J, and the gene matches do not reach 7 bases of it. CDR1 and CDR2, per the germline V gene, are MDHEN and SYDVKM. The CDR3 numbers 16 residues from cysteine through phenylalanine. Only the CDR3 DNA stays, 48 bases, in frame from base 1. TCR CDR3 regions were amplified from genomic DNA by multiplex PCR using the deep immunoSEQ assay. Extracted genomic DNA from each cell subset was distributed evenly across all wells of several immunoSEQ 96-well plates, and each plate was treated as a replicate. For sorted subsets, about 200 ng genomic DNA, equal to 25,000 to 35,000 T cell genomes, was loaded into each replicate PCR. Purified libraries were measured with a Qubit 3.0 fluorometer, size-checked on a Bioanalyzer 2100, and measured again with the KAPA Library Quantification kit. Every immunoSEQ 96-well plate was sequenced on a separate single-read 150-cycle Illumina NextSeq 550 flow cell. The authors' analysis ran thus. The immunoSEQ output contained only junctional sequences without quality scores, so filtering could not match that applied to full-length reads. Sequences were annotated with PyIR, a Python wrapper for IgBLAST v1.9, using IMGT germline references to assign V/J genes and CDR3. Reads with weak V/J assignments (E-value above 1e-6), missing CDR3, stop codons, out-of-frame junctions, or ambiguous translated residues were removed. A V3J clonotype was defined by an identical inferred V gene, J gene, and CDR3 amino acid sequence. Percentage overlap between repertoires was computed as shared unique clonotypes divided by the size of the smaller repertoire. Repertoire richness was assessed with RTK rarefaction, the Chao1 estimator, and Recon v2.1 estimates of unobserved clonotypes. For all TCRbeta clonotypes obtained by the gDNA method from a few donors, generation probabilities were computed with OLGA. Not all clones reach the TCRdb copy of this immuneACCESS table, which keeps in-frame sequences only. Checked studies attribute under half of the gap to unresolved V genes and leave the rest unexplained. That table is the source of V, J and clone size, and D and trimming were worked out from the DNA. The sample records roughly 550,000 clones, nearly 97% of which are singletons. Clones ranked in the top ten supply 0.1% to 0.11% of the sample.

The data belong to a study of shared clonotypes between healthy human individuals (dated by TCRdb to between 2020 and 2021). Regarding the complete study: The cohort included a few men and a couple of women between 18 and 49 years of age. For each donor, three plates each were used for CD4 naive and CD4 memory, two plates were used for CD8 naive, and one plate was used for CD8 memory. To estimate repertoire size and how much clonotype sharing occurs between individuals, the study deeply sequenced the blood TCR repertoires of roughly 5 healthy adults. Different laboratories and diverse techniques were used to prepare libraries and sequence TCR repertoires, to increase sequencing depth and limit assay-specific biases. Per donor, leukapheresis produced somewhere between about 0.8 and 9 billion PBMCs.

What the work shows at the level of the full study, not this receptor alone: Pairwise subsampling indicated that sequencing depth was expected to affect the degree of clonotype sharing among donors. Higher generation probabilities were observed for clonotypes shared by all four sorted-subset donors than for non-shared clonotypes. Roughly 5.2% of naive CD4, around 3.5% of naive CD8, about 2.1% of memory CD4, and approximately 0.4% of memory CD8 clonotypes were shared across a few donors. Larger estimated clonotype richness was generally found for naive subsets than for memory subsets. Rarefaction of sorted-subset datasets indicated incomplete sequencing despite the large sequencing depth. Because the study included a small number of donors, the genetic and exposure-history diversity represented was limited. Sampling was restricted to blood, and TCR repertoires in tissue are likely to differ from TCR repertoires in blood.

The chain couples TRBV28 to TRBJ2-7; TRBD2 lines up with 9 middle nucleotides. The sequence derives from a woman between 25 and 40 years old in good health. Sequences were obtained from naive CD8+ T cells sorted from blood. The sample's cell subset or site, from its label and the paper: CD45RA+CCR7+. The bases are TGTGCCAGCAGTTTATTGTGGACTAGCGCGGACTACGAGCAGTACTTC. This is translated as CASSLLWTSADYEQYF.